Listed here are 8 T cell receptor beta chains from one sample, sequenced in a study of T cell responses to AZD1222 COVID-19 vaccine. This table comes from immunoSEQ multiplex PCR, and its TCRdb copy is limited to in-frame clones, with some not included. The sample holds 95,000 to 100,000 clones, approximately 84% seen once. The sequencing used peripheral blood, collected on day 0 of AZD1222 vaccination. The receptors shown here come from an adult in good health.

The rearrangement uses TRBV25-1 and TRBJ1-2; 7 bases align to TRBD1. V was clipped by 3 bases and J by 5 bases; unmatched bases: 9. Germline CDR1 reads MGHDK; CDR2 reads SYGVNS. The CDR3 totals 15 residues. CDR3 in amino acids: CASSDTLQGWYGYTF. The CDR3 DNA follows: TGTGCCAGCAGTGATACTTTACAGGGGTGGTATGGCTACACCTTC.

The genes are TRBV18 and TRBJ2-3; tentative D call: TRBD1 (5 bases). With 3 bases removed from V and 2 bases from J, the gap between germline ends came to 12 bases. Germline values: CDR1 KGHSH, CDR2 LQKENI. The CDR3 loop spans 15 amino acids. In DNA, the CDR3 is TGTGCCAGCTCACCCCGACAGACAAACACAGATACGCAGTATTTT. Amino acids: CASSPRQTNTDTQYF. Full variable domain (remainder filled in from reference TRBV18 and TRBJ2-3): NAGVMQNPRHLVRRRGQEARLRCSPMKGHSHVYWYRQLPEEGLKFMVYLQKENIIDESGMPKERFSAEFPKEGPSILRIQQVVRGDSAAYFCASSPRQTNTDTQYFGPGTRLTVL.

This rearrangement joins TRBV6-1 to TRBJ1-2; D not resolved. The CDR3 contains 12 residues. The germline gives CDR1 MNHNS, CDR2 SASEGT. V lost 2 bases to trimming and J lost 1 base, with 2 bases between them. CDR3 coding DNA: TGTGCCAGCAGTGAATTTAACTATGGCTACACCTTC. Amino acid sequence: CASSEFNYGYTF.

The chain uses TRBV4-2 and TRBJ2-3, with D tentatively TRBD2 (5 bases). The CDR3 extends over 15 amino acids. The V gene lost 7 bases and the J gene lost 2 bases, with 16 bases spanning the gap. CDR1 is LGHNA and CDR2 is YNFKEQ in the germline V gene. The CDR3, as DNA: TGTGCCAGCAAGCCAAGACCCCGGGACACAGATACGCAGTATTTT. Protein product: CASKPRPRDTDTQYF.

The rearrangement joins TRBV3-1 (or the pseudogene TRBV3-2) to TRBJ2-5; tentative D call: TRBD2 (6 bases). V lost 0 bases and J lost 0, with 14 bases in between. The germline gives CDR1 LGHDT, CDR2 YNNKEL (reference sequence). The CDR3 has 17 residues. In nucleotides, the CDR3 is TGTGCCAGCAGCCAAGATCCAGTCCGACTAGACCAAGAGACCCAGTACTTC. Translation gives CASSQDPVRLDQETQYF.

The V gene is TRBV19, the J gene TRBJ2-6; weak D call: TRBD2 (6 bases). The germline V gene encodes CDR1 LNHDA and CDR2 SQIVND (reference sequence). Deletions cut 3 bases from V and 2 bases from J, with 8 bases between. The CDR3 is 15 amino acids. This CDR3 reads CASSISGAGANVLTF. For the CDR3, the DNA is TGTGCCAGTAGTATTTCGGGGGCTGGGGCCAACGTCCTGACTTTC.

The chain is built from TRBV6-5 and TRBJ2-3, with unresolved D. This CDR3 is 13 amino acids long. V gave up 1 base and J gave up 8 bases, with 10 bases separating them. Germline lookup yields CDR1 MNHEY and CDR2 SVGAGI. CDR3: CASSYWKASTQYF. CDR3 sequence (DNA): TGTGCCAGCAGTTACTGGAAAGCGTCTACGCAGTATTTT.

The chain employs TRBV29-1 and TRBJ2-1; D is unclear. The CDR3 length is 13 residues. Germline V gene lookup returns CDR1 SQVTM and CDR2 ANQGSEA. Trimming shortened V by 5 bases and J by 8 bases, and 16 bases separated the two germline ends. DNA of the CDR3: TGCAGCGTTCGGTTTTTGAGTGTCGATGAGCAGTTCTTC. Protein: CSVRFLSVDEQFF.